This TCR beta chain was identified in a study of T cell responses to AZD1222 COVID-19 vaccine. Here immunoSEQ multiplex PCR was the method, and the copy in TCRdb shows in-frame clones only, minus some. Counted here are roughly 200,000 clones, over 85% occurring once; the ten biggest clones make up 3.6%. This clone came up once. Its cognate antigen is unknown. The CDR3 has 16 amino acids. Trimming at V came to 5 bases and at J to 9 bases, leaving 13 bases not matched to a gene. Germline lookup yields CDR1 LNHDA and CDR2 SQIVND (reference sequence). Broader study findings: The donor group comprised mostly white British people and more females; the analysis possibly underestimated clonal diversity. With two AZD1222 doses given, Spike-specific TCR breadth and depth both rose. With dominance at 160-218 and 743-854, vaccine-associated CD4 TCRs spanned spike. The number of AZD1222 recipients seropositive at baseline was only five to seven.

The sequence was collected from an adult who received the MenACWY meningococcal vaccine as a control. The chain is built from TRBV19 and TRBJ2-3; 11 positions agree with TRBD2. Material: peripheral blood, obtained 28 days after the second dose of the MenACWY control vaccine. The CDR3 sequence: CASSQGLAGRRRTQYF. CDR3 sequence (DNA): TGTGCCAGTAGTCAAGGACTAGCGGGTCGCCGTAGGACGCAGTATTTT.